The rows below give T cell receptor beta chains drawn from one sample of a study of shared clonotypes between healthy human individuals. Using immunoSEQ multiplex PCR, the repertoire was profiled, and TCRdb retains in-frame clones only, with some absent. The sample consists of about 1.1 million clones, 60% to 85% of them appearing once. The sample taken for sequencing was memory CD4+ T cells from PBMCs. The source of these receptors is a young man in good health. Some clones in this sample may be carry-over from other donors' samples. Each CDR3 is given with its conserved first and last residue. The D gene is left open where the match is weak. Clone size is given for some rows only: seen once, a few or many times, or a class if the clone is expanded.

v_call	clone_size	d_call	j_call	cdr3_nt	cdr3_aa
TRBV6-5	-	-	TRBJ2-5	TGTGCCAGCAGCCGAGATATACCTAGTGGGACCCAGTACTTC	CASSRDIPSGTQYF
TRBV6-4	-	-	TRBJ2-1	TGTGCCAGCAGTGAGGGCAACAATGAGCAGTTCTTC	CASSEGNNEQFF
TRBV7-8	few	-	TRBJ1-5	TGTGCCAGCAGCTCAGGTTCATCTAGGGAGCAGCCCCAGCATTTT	CASSSGSSREQPQHF
TRBV10-1	-	TRBD1	TRBJ1-1	TGCGCCAGCAGTGAGTCGACCAGGGGGAAAGCTTTCTTT	CASSESTRGKAFF
TRBV11-2	-	-	TRBJ2-5	TGTGCCAGCACCAGGGGGTGGAACGGCGGGAAGGAGACCCAGTACTTC	CASTRGWNGGKETQYF
TRBV2	-	-	TRBJ2-7	TGTGCCAGCAGTGAGGCTCGGGGAGCAAGCTCCTACGAGCAGTACTTC	CASSEARGASSYEQYF
TRBV30	-	-	TRBJ2-5	TGTGCCTGGAGCCTCGGAACTCCCGGGGTGGGGACCCAGTACTTC	CAWSLGTPGVGTQYF
TRBV19	-	TRBD2	TRBJ2-7	TGTGCCAGTAGTATGCCCAGCCGGGAGGTCTACGAGCAGTACTTC	CASSMPSREVYEQYF
TRBV6-5	-	-	TRBJ1-3	TGTGCCAGCAGGCCGACTTTCTCCGGAAACACCATATATTTT	CASRPTFSGNTIYF
TRBV6-6	-	-	TRBJ2-7	TGTGCCAGCAGTTACGGGGGCCCTTCCTACGAGCAGTACTTC	CASSYGGPSYEQYF
TRBV7-6	-	TRBD1	TRBJ2-2	TGTGCCAGCAGCTTAGATCCAGGGGGTACCGGGGAGCTGTTTTTT	CASSLDPGGTGELFF
TRBV7-2	-	-	TRBJ2-7	TGTGCCAGCAGCTTAGGGGGAGGACGGAACGAGCAGTACTTC	CASSLGGGRNEQYF
TRBV29-1	-	-	TRBJ1-4	TGCAGCGTTATGGGCCAGGGCGACGAAAAACTGTTTTTT	CSVMGQGDEKLFF
TRBV4-1	-	TRBD1	TRBJ1-5	TGCGCCAGCAGCCATGTGGACAGGGACAATCAGCCCCAGCATTTT	CASSHVDRDNQPQHF
TRBV2	-	-	TRBJ2-1	TGTGCCAGCCAGATGACAGTAAATGAGCAGTTCTTC	CASQMTVNEQFF
TRBV7-3	-	-	TRBJ1-1	TGTGCCAGCAGCTTAAGTAGCGGACCCACTGAAGCTTTCTTT	CASSLSSGPTEAFF
TRBV4-1	-	TRBD1	TRBJ2-1	TGCGCCAGCAGCAAACAGGGGATGGGGCTAATTGCTGAGCAGTTCTTC	CASSKQGMGLIAEQFF
TRBV29-1	-	-	TRBJ2-3	TGCAGCGTTACCCGGGACACTGGCACAGATACGCAGTATTTT	CSVTRDTGTDTQYF